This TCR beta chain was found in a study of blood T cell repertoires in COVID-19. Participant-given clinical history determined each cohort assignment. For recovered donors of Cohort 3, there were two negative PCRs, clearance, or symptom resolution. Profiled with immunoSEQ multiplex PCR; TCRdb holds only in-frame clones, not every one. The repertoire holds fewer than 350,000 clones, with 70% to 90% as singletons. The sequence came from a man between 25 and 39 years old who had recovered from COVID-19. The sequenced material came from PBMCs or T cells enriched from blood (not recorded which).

CDR3 in DNA: TGTGCCAGCAGCCAATCTTTCGGGGGGAGCACTGAAGCTTTCTTT. Amino acid sequence: CASSQSFGGSTEAFF. The V gene is TRBV16, the J gene TRBJ1-1; tentative D call: TRBD1 (5 bases). CDR1 KGHSY and CDR2 FQNENV come from the germline V gene. With 0 bases removed from V and 4 bases from J, the gap between germline ends came to 12 bases. The CDR3 has 15 residues.